The 13 T cell receptor beta chains below all came from one sample that was sequenced in a study of cytotoxic CD8 clonotypes in ibrutinib-treated CLL. The repertoire was sequenced with immunoSEQ multiplex PCR; TCRdb's copy has only in-frame clones and lacks some. The data hold fewer than 45,000 clones, with 71% observed a single time. The source material was PBMCs, sampled at disease progression, from a patient treated with ibrutinib. Receptors were obtained from a human donor with chronic lymphocytic leukemia.

CDR3 sequence: CASSGGADTQYF. In DNA, the CDR3 is TGTGCCAGCAGCGGTGGAGCAGATACGCAGTATTTT. This rearrangement joins TRBV6-1 to TRBJ2-3; no reliable D call. V shed 6 bases and J shed 4 bases, with 8 bases lying between them. Looked up from germline, CDR1 is MNHNS and CDR2 is SASEGT. The CDR3 totals 12 residues.

The rearrangement joins TRBV11-1 to TRBJ2-1; 10 nucleotides line up with TRBD2. The length of the CDR3 is 15 residues. The germline CDR1 and CDR2 sequences are SGHAT and FQDESV (reference sequence). V shed 7 bases and J 7 bases; nucleotides not matched to a gene: 10. CDR3 in DNA: TGTGCCAGCAATGTAGGTAGCGGGGGGAATAATGAGCAGTTCTTC. It is translated as CASNVGSGGNNEQFF.

Here the CDR3 reads CASSLDRDFAFF. The DNA for the CDR3 is TGTGCCAGCAGCTTGGACAGGGACTTTGCTTTCTTT. The V call is TRBV7-9, the J call TRBJ1-1; 8 nucleotides line up with TRBD1. CDR3 length equals 12 residues. Germline trimming cut 3 bases from V and 11 bases from J; bases unmatched to any gene: 5. CDR1 SEHNR and CDR2 FQNEAQ come from the germline V gene (reference sequence).

This clone was recorded once. The rearrangement links TRBV5-1 to TRBJ2-3; D is ambiguous. Germline V gene lookup returns CDR1 SGHRS and CDR2 YFSETQ. Trimming left V 3 bases short and J 1 base short, with 12 bases between. The CDR3 has 15 amino acids. CDR3 sequence: CASSSENPRTDTQYF. Written as DNA, the CDR3 is TGCGCCAGCAGCTCGGAGAACCCTCGCACAGATACGCAGTATTTT.

The V call is TRBV12-5, the J call TRBJ1-1; D unresolved. Germline loops: CDR1 LGHNT, CDR2 FRNRAP. This CDR3 has 13 residues. V lost 5 bases, J lost 3 bases, and 10 bases lay in between. The CDR3 DNA reads TGTGCTAGTGGTGCTAATGGAGACACTGAAGCTTTCTTT. This encodes CASGANGDTEAFF. The whole variable domain, filled in from reference TRBV12-5 and TRBJ1-1, reads DARVTQTPRHKVTEMGQEVTMRCQPILGHNTVFWYRQTMMQGLELLAYFRNRAPLDDSGMPKDRFSAEMPDATLATLKIQPSEPRDSAVYFCASGANGDTEAFFGQGTRLTVV.

CDR3 amino acids: CASSPLAQTQYF. The CDR3 DNA sequence: TGTGCCAGCAGCCCACTAGCGCAGACCCAGTACTTC. The chain joins TRBV6-6 to TRBJ2-5; 7 bases are shared with TRBD2. The V segment lost 6 bases and the J segment 6 bases; nucleotides outside the gene matches: 4. Germline CDR1 reads MNHNY; CDR2 reads SVGAGI (reference sequence). The CDR3 is 12 amino acids.

The chain couples TRBV6-1 to TRBJ2-7; possibly TRBD1 for D (6 bases). Germline values: CDR1 MNHNS, CDR2 SASEGT. This CDR3 is 14 amino acids long. V was cut by 10 bases and J by 4 bases, with 20 bases left in between. Here the CDR3 reads CATTSGQLKYEQYF. The CDR3 bases are TGTGCCACGACAAGCGGACAGCTGAAATACGAGCAGTACTTC.

This clone has a handful of counts. This chain connects TRBV19 to TRBJ2-2, with 7 bases fitting TRBD2. After removal of 3 bases from V and 4 bases from J, the junction contained 8 bases not matched to a gene. Germline values: CDR1 LNHDA, CDR2 SQIVND (reference sequence). The CDR3 is made up of 16 amino acids. The CDR3 loop reads CASSIGLAVPTGELFF. Written as DNA, the CDR3 is TGTGCCAGTAGTATCGGCCTAGCGGTCCCCACCGGGGAGCTGTTTTTT.

The chain has TRBV27 and TRBJ1-2, with a weak D call TRBD1 (6 bases). The CDR3 contains 15 residues. V was shortened by 5 bases and J by 4 bases, with 17 bases between the two germline ends. Looked up from germline, CDR1 is MNHEY and CDR2 is SMNVEV (reference sequence). The CDR3 region has the DNA TGTGCCAGCAGTCCGACTGGGGGCCCTAGCTATGGCTACACCTTC. Its translation is CASSPTGGPSYGYTF.

This clone was recorded at least ten times. The CDR3 nucleotides are TGTGCCAGCAGCTCACAGGGGTCTATGTCACCCCTCCACTTT. Amino acid sequence: CASSSQGSMSPLHF. V and J are TRBV2 and TRBJ1-6; 7 nucleotides align to TRBD1. This CDR3 is 14 amino acids long. CDR1 is SNHLY, CDR2 FYNNEI, per germline. The ends lost 6 bases at V and 10 bases at J; junction bases unmatched: 9.

Worth noting for this clone: At one of its ends the junction is not consistent with the germline gene, which may arise from a read error. The chain employs TRBV5-4 and TRBJ2-5; D might be TRBD1 or TRBD2, each matching 7 bases. Germline assignment: CDR1 SGHNT and CDR2 YYREEE (reference sequence). This CDR3 is 15 amino acids long. Here the CDR3 DNA reads TGCGCCAGCAGCCCTCAGGGGGGGTACCAAGAGACCCAGTACTTC. It codes for CASSPQGGYQETQYF.

The gene calls are TRBV20-1 and TRBJ1-1; the D is unclear. The CDR3 covers 11 residues. In germline, CDR1 is DFQATT, CDR2 SNEGSKA (reference sequence). V lost 7 bases and J 6 bases, leaving 12 bases between the germline ends. The CDR3 DNA follows: TGCAGTGTAACACAACGGGCTGAAGCTTTCTTT. Translation: CSVTQRAEAFF.

This clone was detected only a few times. This chain links TRBV15 with TRBJ1-2, with 7 bases lining up with TRBD1. Germline trimming cut 6 bases from V and 10 bases from J; bases unmatched to any gene: 11. Germline CDR1 and CDR2: LNHNV and YYDKDF (reference sequence). The CDR3 contains 13 residues. The CDR3 protein is CATSRQGPTPYTF. The DNA of the CDR3 is TGTGCCACCAGTCGACAGGGTCCCACTCCCTACACCTTC.